The 3 T cell receptor beta chains presented below share a single source sample, sequenced in a study of early T cells in non-severe SARS-CoV-2 infection. TCRdb itself ran the 5' RACE reads through MiXCR, one entry per CDR3 protein. The sample holds about 68,000 distinct CDR3 sequences; around 9.9% are singletons and the top ten take roughly 6%. Material for sequencing was whole blood. Receptors originate from an adult who was a healthcare worker with PCR-confirmed SARS-CoV-2 infection or an uninfected control (not recorded which).

J is TRBJ2-5 and V is TRBV28, with D hard to call. Trimming cost V 4 bases and J 2 bases, with 14 bases left between them. Germline-derived CDR1 and CDR2 are MDHEN and SYDVKM. This CDR3 spans 15 amino acids. CDR3 sequence: CASSSAWLRQETQYF. The CDR3 coding sequence is TGTGCCAGCAGTTCCGCCTGGCTGCGGCAAGAGACCCAGTACTTC. Based on the CDR3 plus reference TRBV28 and TRBJ2-5, the full variable domain is DVKVTQSSRYLVKRTGEKVFLECVQDMDHENMFWYRQDPGLGLRLIYFSYDVKMKEKGDIPEGYSVSREKKERFSLILESASTNQTSMYLCASSSAWLRQETQYFGPGTRLLVL.

This clonotype is categorized as medium-sized. The chain is built from TRBV11-2 and TRBJ2-1; TRBD2 aligns across 8 bases. J gave up 2 bases and V 5 bases, and 5 bases lay outside the gene matches. Germline loops: CDR1 SGHAT, CDR2 FQNNGV. The CDR3 is 15 residues long. CDR3 sequence (DNA): TGTGCCAGCAGCCTCGAGCGGGGGCCCTACAATGAGCAGTTCTTC. It translates to CASSLERGPYNEQFF.

This sequence joins TRBV5-1 and TRBJ1-1, with a tentative D call TRBD1 (6 bases). The V gene's germline CDR1 is SGHRS and CDR2 YFSETQ. With 2 bases removed from V and 3 bases from J, the gap between germline ends came to 17 bases. This CDR3 is built from 16 residues. CDR3 DNA: TGCGCCAGCAGCTTTGCACACGGGGGCGGGGACACTGAAGCTTTCTTT. It codes for CASSFAHGGGDTEAFF.